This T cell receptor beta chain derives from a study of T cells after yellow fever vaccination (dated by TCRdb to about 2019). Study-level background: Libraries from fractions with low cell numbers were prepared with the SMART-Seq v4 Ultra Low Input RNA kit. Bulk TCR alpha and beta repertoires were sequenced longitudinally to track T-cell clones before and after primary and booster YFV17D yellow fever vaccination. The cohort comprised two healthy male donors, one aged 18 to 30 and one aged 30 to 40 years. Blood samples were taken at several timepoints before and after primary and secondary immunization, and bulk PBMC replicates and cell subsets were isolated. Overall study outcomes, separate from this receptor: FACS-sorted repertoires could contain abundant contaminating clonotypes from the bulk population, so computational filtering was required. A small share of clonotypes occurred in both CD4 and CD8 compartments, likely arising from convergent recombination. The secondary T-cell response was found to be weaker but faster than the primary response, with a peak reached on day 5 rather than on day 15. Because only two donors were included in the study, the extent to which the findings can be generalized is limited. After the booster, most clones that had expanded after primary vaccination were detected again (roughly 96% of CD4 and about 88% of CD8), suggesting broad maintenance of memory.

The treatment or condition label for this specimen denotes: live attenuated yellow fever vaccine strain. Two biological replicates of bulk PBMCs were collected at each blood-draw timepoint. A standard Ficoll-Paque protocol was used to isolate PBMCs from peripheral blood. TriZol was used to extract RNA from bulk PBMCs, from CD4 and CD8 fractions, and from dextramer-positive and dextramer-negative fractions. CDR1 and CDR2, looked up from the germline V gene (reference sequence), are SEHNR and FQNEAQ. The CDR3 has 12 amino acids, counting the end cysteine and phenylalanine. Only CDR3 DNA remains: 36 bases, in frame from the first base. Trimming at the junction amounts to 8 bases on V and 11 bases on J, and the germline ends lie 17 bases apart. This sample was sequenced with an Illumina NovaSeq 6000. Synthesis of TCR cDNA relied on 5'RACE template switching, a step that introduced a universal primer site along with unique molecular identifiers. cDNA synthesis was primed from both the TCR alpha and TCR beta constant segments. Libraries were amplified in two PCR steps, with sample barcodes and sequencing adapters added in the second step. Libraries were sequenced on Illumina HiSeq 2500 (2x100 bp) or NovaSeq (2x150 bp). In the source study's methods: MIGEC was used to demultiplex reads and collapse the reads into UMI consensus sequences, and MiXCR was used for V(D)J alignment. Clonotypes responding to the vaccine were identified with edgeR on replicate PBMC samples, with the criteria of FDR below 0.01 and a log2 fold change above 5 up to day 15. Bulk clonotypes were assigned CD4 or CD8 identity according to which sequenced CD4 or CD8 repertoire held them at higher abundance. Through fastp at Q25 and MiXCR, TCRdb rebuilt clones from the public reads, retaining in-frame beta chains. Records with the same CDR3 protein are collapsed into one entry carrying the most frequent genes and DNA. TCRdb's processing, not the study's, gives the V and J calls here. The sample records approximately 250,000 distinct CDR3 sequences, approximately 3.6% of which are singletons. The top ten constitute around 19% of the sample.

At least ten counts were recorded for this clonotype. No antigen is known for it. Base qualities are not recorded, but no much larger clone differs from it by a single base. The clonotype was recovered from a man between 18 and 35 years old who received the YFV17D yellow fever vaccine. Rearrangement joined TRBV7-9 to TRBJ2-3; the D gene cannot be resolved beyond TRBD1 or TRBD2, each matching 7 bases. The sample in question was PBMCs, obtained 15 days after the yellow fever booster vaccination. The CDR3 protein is CASGEGQTRQYF. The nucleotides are TGTGCCAGCGGGGAGGGACAGACACGGCAGTATTTT.